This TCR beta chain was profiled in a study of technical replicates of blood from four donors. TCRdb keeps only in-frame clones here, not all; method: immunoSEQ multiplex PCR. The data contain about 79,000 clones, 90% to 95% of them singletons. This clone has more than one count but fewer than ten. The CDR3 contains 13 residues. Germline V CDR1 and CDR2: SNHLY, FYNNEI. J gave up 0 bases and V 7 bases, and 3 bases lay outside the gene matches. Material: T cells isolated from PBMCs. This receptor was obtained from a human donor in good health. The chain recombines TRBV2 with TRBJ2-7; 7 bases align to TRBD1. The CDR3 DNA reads TGTGCCAGCAAGGGACAGACCTCCTACGAGCAGTACTTC. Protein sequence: CASKGQTSYEQYF.